The entry below describes one T cell receptor beta chain. This sample was taken from a study of T cell changes during pregnancy in multiple sclerosis. Sequencing used immunoSEQ multiplex PCR; TCRdb keeps in-frame clones, though not all of them. The table has about 100,000 clones, roughly nine tenths seen once. The TCR comes from a female donor with multiple sclerosis, enrolled in a pregnancy study. The material was peripheral blood, obtained in the second trimester of pregnancy.

This CDR3 is CASSQEAITGLQNIQYF. The CDR3 DNA is TGTGCCAGCAGCCAAGAGGCAATCACAGGGCTCCAAAACATTCAGTACTTC. The chain has TRBV4-2 and TRBJ2-4; TRBD1 might be the D (6 bases). The germline V and J ends were trimmed by 0 bases and 5 bases, with 17 bases remaining between them. This CDR3 spans 17 amino acids. In germline, CDR1 is LGHNA, CDR2 YNFKEQ.